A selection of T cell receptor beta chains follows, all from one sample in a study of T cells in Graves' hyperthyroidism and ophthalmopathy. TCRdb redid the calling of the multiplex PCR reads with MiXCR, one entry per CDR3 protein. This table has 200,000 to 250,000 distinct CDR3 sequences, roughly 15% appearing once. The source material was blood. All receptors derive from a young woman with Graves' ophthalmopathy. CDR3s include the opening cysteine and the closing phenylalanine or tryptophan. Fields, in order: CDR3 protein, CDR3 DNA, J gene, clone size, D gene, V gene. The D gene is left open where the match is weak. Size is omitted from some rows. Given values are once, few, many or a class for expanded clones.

CDR3 protein: CASSLDSEVSSYNEQFF; CDR3 DNA: TGTGCCAGCAGCTTAGATTCAGAGGTTAGCTCCTACAATGAGCAGTTCTTC; J gene: TRBJ2-1; clone size: -; D gene: -; V gene: TRBV11-2
CDR3 protein: CASSVISTEAFF; CDR3 DNA: TGTGCCAGCAGCGTGATTAGCACTGAAGCTTTCTTT; J gene: TRBJ1-1; clone size: many; D gene: -; V gene: TRBV11-2
CDR3 protein: CASTEGLEAFF; CDR3 DNA: TGTGCCAGCACCGAGGGGCTTGAAGCTTTCTTT; J gene: TRBJ1-1; clone size: many; D gene: -; V gene: TRBV6-1
CDR3 protein: CASSLWGQQTGELFF; CDR3 DNA: TGTGCCAGCAGTTTATGGGGACAGCAAACCGGGGAGCTGTTTTTT; J gene: TRBJ2-2; clone size: -; D gene: TRBD1; V gene: TRBV28
CDR3 protein: CASSQAGNDGYTF; CDR3 DNA: TGTGCCAGCAGCCAAGCGGGGAACGATGGCTACACCTTC; J gene: TRBJ1-2; clone size: many; D gene: -; V gene: TRBV3-1
CDR3 protein: CASSPRLATYEQYF; CDR3 DNA: TGTGCCAGCAGTCCGCGACTAGCGACCTACGAGCAGTACTTC; J gene: TRBJ2-7; clone size: many; D gene: TRBD2; V gene: TRBV2
CDR3 protein: CASSPGGSAGYTF; CDR3 DNA: TGTGCCAGCAGCCCGGGGGGCTCGGCCGGCTACACCTTC; J gene: TRBJ1-2; clone size: -; D gene: -; V gene: TRBV11-2
CDR3 protein: CSARQGREEKLFF; CDR3 DNA: TGCAGTGCTCGACAGGGGCGAGAAGAAAAACTGTTTTTT; J gene: TRBJ1-4; clone size: many; D gene: TRBD1; V gene: TRBV20-1
CDR3 protein: CASSEMNQLQHF; CDR3 DNA: TGCGCCAGCAGTGAGATGAATCAGCTCCAGCATTTT; J gene: TRBJ1-5; clone size: -; D gene: -; V gene: TRBV10-2
CDR3 protein: CASSYSGELTDTQYF; CDR3 DNA: TGTGCCAGCAGTTACAGTGGGGAACTAACAGATACGCAGTATTTT; J gene: TRBJ2-3; clone size: -; D gene: -; V gene: TRBV6-2/TRBV6-3
CDR3 protein: CASSLRIGTVEAFF; CDR3 DNA: TGCGCCAGCAGCTTACGGATCGGGACAGTTGAAGCTTTCTTT; J gene: TRBJ1-1; clone size: many; D gene: TRBD1; V gene: TRBV5-1
CDR3 protein: CATSRVLGGGDYGYTF; CDR3 DNA: TGTGCCACCAGCAGAGTTTTGGGGGGCGGCGACTATGGCTACACCTTC; J gene: TRBJ1-2; clone size: many; D gene: -; V gene: TRBV15